These 30 T cell receptor beta chains came from one sample sequenced in a study of cytomegalovirus exposure and HLA in healthy donors. The PCR used 60 Vbeta and 13 Jbeta primers. The data were produced by immunoSEQ multiplex PCR, yet TCRdb's version contains in-frame clones alone and is incomplete. The table shows over 85,000 clones, with less than 70% occurring only once. Sequencing was done on a sample of PBMCs. The receptors come from a female donor in good health and CMV-seronegative.

The chain links TRBV15 to TRBJ1-3, with D maybe TRBD1 (5 bases). V lost 0 bases to trimming and J lost 8 bases, with 20 bases between them. This CDR3 region has 17 residues. Germline CDR1 is LNHNV and CDR2 is YYDKDF (reference sequence). This CDR3 is CATSRDPQPDSGDTIYF. DNA of the CDR3: TGTGCCACCAGCAGAGATCCCCAACCCGACAGCGGGGACACCATATATTTT. Drawing the rest from reference TRBV15 and TRBJ1-3, the complete variable domain is DAMVIQNPRYQVTQFGKPVTLSCSQTLNHNVMYWYQQKSSQAPKLLFHYYDKDFNNEADTPDNFQSRRPNTSFCFLDIRSPGLGDTAMYLCATSRDPQPDSGDTIYFGEGSWLTVV.

This clone has only a few counts. The chain carries TRBV28 and TRBJ2-3; 9 nucleotides match TRBD2. The V gene end was trimmed by 5 bases and the J gene end by 1 base; junction bases not matched to a gene: 4. The CDR3 is 15 residues long. CDR1 and CDR2 (germline): MDHEN, SYDVKM. CDR3: CASSRLAEGTDTQYF. As DNA, the CDR3 is TGTGCCAGCAGTCGACTAGCGGAGGGCACAGATACGCAGTATTTT.

V usage is TRBV30 and J usage is TRBJ2-2, with D possibly being TRBD2 (6 bases). Trimming cost V 4 bases and J 7 bases, with 16 bases left between them. The CDR3 totals 14 residues. CDR1 is GTSNPN and CDR2 is SVGIG in the germline V gene (reference sequence). CDR3 residues: CAWTGLSQVGELFF. In nucleotides, the CDR3 is TGTGCCTGGACGGGACTCTCACAAGTCGGGGAGCTGTTTTTT.

This chain uses TRBV29-1 with TRBJ2-1; D unresolved. Germline V gives CDR1 SQVTM, CDR2 ANQGSEA. This CDR3 contains 14 residues. The V and J ends lost 0 bases and 7 bases respectively, with 13 bases between them. In DNA, the CDR3 is TGCAGCGTTGAAGAGGTGTACCGGCGGAATGAGCAGTTCTTC. This encodes CSVEEVYRRNEQFF.

The rearrangement joins TRBV5-6 to TRBJ2-7; a possible D gene is TRBD2 (5 bases). Trimming took 4 bases from V and 0 from J, leaving 11 bases between them. The CDR3 is made up of 14 amino acids. Germline V gene sequence: CDR1 SGHDT, CDR2 YYEEEE. The CDR3 region has the DNA TGTGCCAGCAGCGGGAGAACGCGCTCCTACGAGCAGTACTTC. As protein: CASSGRTRSYEQYF.

The chain joins TRBV30 to TRBJ2-5; D is perhaps TRBD1 (6 bases). Trimming stripped 3 bases from V and 5 bases from J, with 13 bases between. The germline CDR1 and CDR2 sequences are GTSNPN and SVGIG (reference sequence). The CDR3 runs to 13 residues. The CDR3 region is CAWRKGGGETQYF. CDR3 coding DNA: TGTGCCTGGAGAAAAGGGGGTGGGGAGACCCAGTACTTC.

CDR3 in DNA: TGTGCCAGCAGGAGCGGGGACTATGGCTACACCTTC. Amino acids: CASRSGDYGYTF. The gene calls are TRBV28 and TRBJ1-2; D gene uncertain. The length of the CDR3 is 12 residues. Germline V gene data show CDR1 as MDHEN and CDR2 as SYDVKM. The V and J ends lost 6 bases and 3 bases respectively, with 8 bases between them.

The chain couples TRBV7-9 to TRBJ1-1, with D possibly being TRBD1 (6 bases). Germline loops: CDR1 SEHNR, CDR2 FQNEAQ (reference sequence). Trimming pared 5 bases from V and 4 bases from J, leaving 17 bases between. CDR3 size: 15 residues. CDR3 loop: CASSSRGAGGTEAFF. The CDR3 DNA reads TGTGCCAGCAGCAGCCGGGGGGCCGGGGGCACTGAAGCTTTCTTT.

The rearrangement joins TRBV7-2 to TRBJ2-5; 11 bases match TRBD2. CDR3 length: 14 residues. Germline CDR1 reads SGHTA; CDR2 reads FQGNSA. The V segment lost 5 bases and the J segment 3 bases; nucleotides outside the gene matches: 2. CDR3 in DNA: TGTGCCAGCAGCCCGGGACTAGCGGAAGAGACCCAGTACTTC. Translated: CASSPGLAEETQYF.

The V gene is TRBV27, the J gene TRBJ2-3; D is ambiguous. The CDR3 loop spans 13 amino acids. Trimming removed 3 bases from V and 1 base from J, with 5 bases in between. Germline V gene lookup returns CDR1 MNHEY and CDR2 SMNVEV (reference sequence). Here the CDR3 reads CASSFSGTDTQYF. Here the CDR3 DNA reads TGTGCCAGCAGTTTCTCCGGCACAGATACGCAGTATTTT.

The V and J genes are TRBV5-1 and TRBJ2-2; D ambiguous. Germline values: CDR1 SGHRS, CDR2 YFSETQ. CDR3 length: 15 amino acids. V gave up 2 bases and J gave up 0 bases, with 8 bases separating them. The CDR3: CASSLLETNTGELFF. As DNA, the CDR3 is TGCGCCAGCAGCTTATTAGAGACGAACACCGGGGAGCTGTTTTTT.

The chain links TRBV30 to TRBJ1-3; TRBD1 might be the D (6 bases). V shed 3 bases and J shed 3 bases, with 18 bases lying between them. This CDR3 has 16 residues. Germline V gives CDR1 GTSNPN, CDR2 SVGIG (reference sequence). DNA for the CDR3: TGTGCCTGGAGCGGGATAGGGGGGGCTGTTGGAAACACCATATATTTT. Amino acids: CAWSGIGGAVGNTIYF.

This clone was recorded a few times. The chain combines TRBV6-5 with TRBJ1-4; the match to TRBD1 covers 7 bases. The V and J ends lost 2 bases and 6 bases, in that order; junction bases with no gene match: 9. This CDR3 region has 16 residues. Germline CDR1 reads MNHEY; CDR2 reads SVGAGI. The CDR3 region is CASSYSTGVGYEKLFF. Here the CDR3 DNA reads TGTGCCAGCAGTTACAGCACAGGGGTGGGTTATGAAAAACTGTTTTTT.

This chain joins TRBV19 and TRBJ1-1; D possibly corresponds to TRBD1 (6 bases). The CDR3 contains 12 residues. The ends were cut back, 4 bases at V and 8 bases at J, with 11 bases in the middle. CDR1 and CDR2 from the germline V gene are LNHDA and SQIVND (reference sequence). As DNA, the CDR3 is TGTGCCAGTAGTAAAAGGACAGCCGAAGCTTTCTTT. Its protein product is CASSKRTAEAFF.

This clone was seen once. This chain uses TRBV6-5 with TRBJ2-7; 10 positions agree with TRBD1. Trimming at V came to 4 bases and at J to 4 bases, leaving 4 bases not matched to a gene. This CDR3 has 14 residues. The germline CDR1 and CDR2 sequences are MNHEY and SVGAGI. CDR3 nucleotides: TGTGCCAGCAGTTCCCGGGACAGGGGTTACGAGCAGTACTTC. Residues: CASSSRDRGYEQYF.

The chain's CDR3 is CAISEQGGEAFF. CDR3 nucleotides: TGTGCCATCAGTGAACAGGGGGGCGAAGCTTTCTTT. The chain is built from TRBV10-3 and TRBJ1-1; TRBD1 aligns across 8 bases. The trim removed 3 bases at V and 8 bases at J, leaving 2 bases unmatched. The CDR3 extends over 12 amino acids. Germline V gene data show CDR1 as ENHRY and CDR2 as SYGVKD.

This clone was counted a single time. J is TRBJ1-2 and V is TRBV10-3; D is unclear. Trimming pared 2 bases from V and 2 bases from J, leaving 9 bases between. Germline CDR1 ENHRY, CDR2 SYGVKD. The CDR3 is 14 residues long. The chain's CDR3 is CAISEGLPNYGYTF. The CDR3 DNA sequence: TGTGCCATCAGTGAGGGCTTACCGAACTATGGCTACACCTTC.

This chain links TRBV2 with TRBJ2-3; TRBD1 is a possible D gene (5 bases). CDR3 length: 17 residues. Trimming took 2 bases from V and 0 from J, leaving 15 bases between them. From germline, CDR1 is SNHLY and CDR2 FYNNEI. Here the CDR3 reads CASSEFGHTPSTDTQYF. The CDR3 nucleotides are TGTGCCAGCAGTGAATTCGGACATACCCCTAGCACAGATACGCAGTATTTT.

The V call is TRBV29-1, the J call TRBJ1-3; TRBD1 is a possible D gene (6 bases). V shed 4 bases and J shed 4 bases, with 17 bases lying between them. The CDR3 runs 15 residues. Per germline, CDR1 SQVTM and CDR2 ANQGSEA. CDR3 coding DNA: TGCAGCGTTGTAGGTAACAGGGACTACGGAAACACCATATATTTT. It codes for CSVVGNRDYGNTIYF.

This sequence joins TRBV5-1 and TRBJ2-5; the D gene is possibly TRBD1 (5 bases). This CDR3 has 14 residues. V gave up 4 bases and J gave up 2 bases, with 12 bases separating them. The germline V gene has CDR1 SGHRS and CDR2 YFSETQ. The CDR3 coding sequence is TGCGCCAGCAGCCGGTTTGGGGCACAAGAGACCCAGTACTTC. Protein sequence: CASSRFGAQETQYF.

The V gene is TRBV28, the J gene TRBJ1-2, with a possible D match to TRBD1 (5 bases). Germline values: CDR1 MDHEN, CDR2 SYDVKM. The CDR3 loop spans 14 amino acids. V was clipped by 6 bases and J by 0 bases, with 11 bases between them. The CDR3 protein is CASRYEGANYGYTF. The CDR3 DNA sequence: TGTGCCAGCAGATACGAAGGGGCTAACTATGGCTACACCTTC.

This clone was picked up a small number of times. V gene TRBV10-3 combines with J gene TRBJ2-6; 9 bases align to TRBD2. Germline values: CDR1 ENHRY, CDR2 SYGVKD. V was pared by 0 bases and J by 2 bases, with 2 bases of the junction left unmatched. CDR3 length: 17 amino acids. CDR3: CAISESSGRAGANVLTF. CDR3 sequence (DNA): TGTGCCATCAGTGAGTCTAGCGGGAGAGCTGGGGCCAACGTCCTGACTTTC.

This clone was seen once. The chain links TRBV5-1 to TRBJ1-2; 7 bases map to TRBD1. Trimming took 3 bases from V and 2 from J; bases not matched to a gene: 1. CDR3 length equals 13 residues. Germline CDR1 SGHRS, CDR2 YFSETQ. CDR3 loop: CASSSTGNYGYTF. In nucleotides, the CDR3 is TGCGCCAGCAGCTCGACAGGGAACTATGGCTACACCTTC.

This sequence joins TRBV2 and TRBJ1-6, with TRBD1 matching 7 bases. Germline CDR1 is SNHLY and CDR2 is FYNNEI. The CDR3 has 15 residues. V lost 6 bases to trimming and J lost 6 bases; unmatched junction nucleotides: 8. Here the CDR3 reads CASSYRQGSNSPLHF. DNA for the CDR3: TGTGCCAGCAGCTACAGACAGGGATCTAATTCACCCCTCCACTTT.

The chain recombines TRBV6-1 with TRBJ2-7; tentatively, D is TRBD2 (6 bases). The V gene lost 1 base and the J gene lost 2 bases, with 12 bases spanning the gap. This CDR3 comprises 15 residues. The germline gives CDR1 MNHNS, CDR2 SASEGT. CDR3 amino acids: CASSEGRERPYEQYF. In DNA, the CDR3 is TGTGCCAGCAGTGAAGGGAGGGAGAGGCCCTACGAGCAGTACTTC.

Worth noting for this clone: Without the conserved terminal phenylalanine or tryptophan, this CDR3 likely stems from a read error. The chain employs TRBV10-2 and TRBJ1-1; 11 nucleotides align to TRBD1. Germline values: CDR1 WSHSY, CDR2 SAAADI. The CDR3 is 16 residues long. With 7 bases clipped from V and 3 bases from J, the junction kept 10 bases outside the gene matches. The DNA for the CDR3 is TGCGCCAGCAACCCGGACAGGGGGCTTACGGACACTGAAGCTTTCCTT. Protein product: CASNPDRGLTDTEAFL.

The CDR3 DNA is TGCGCCAGCAGCTCGGGATTTAACCCTAGCACAGATACGCAGTATTTT. It specifies CASSSGFNPSTDTQYF. The chain is built from TRBV5-1 and TRBJ2-3; maybe TRBD2 (5 bases). The CDR3 covers 16 residues. The germline CDR1 and CDR2 sequences are SGHRS and YFSETQ. V lost 3 bases and J 0 bases, leaving 14 bases between the germline ends.

This sequence joins TRBV19 and TRBJ2-5, with D perhaps matching TRBD2 (5 bases). Germline CDR1 LNHDA, CDR2 SQIVND (reference sequence). V was clipped by 9 bases and J by 4 bases, with 12 bases between them. There are 12 residues in the CDR3. The CDR3 loop reads CASIGVGETQYF. In DNA, the CDR3 is TGTGCCAGCATCGGGGTTGGAGAGACCCAGTACTTC.

Regarding this clone: Within the sample, other DNA sequences also encode this same CDR3. The V gene is TRBV5-6, the J gene TRBJ1-1, with D possibly matching TRBD1 (5 bases). V was clipped by 4 bases and J by 1 base, with 11 bases between them. Germline loops: CDR1 SGHDT, CDR2 YYEEEE. CDR3 size: 14 residues. The DNA for the CDR3 is TGTGCCAGCAGCAACGTAGACAGGAACACTGAAGCTTTCTTT. Residues: CASSNVDRNTEAFF.

The chain employs TRBV5-4 and TRBJ1-1; D remains ambiguous. V dropped 4 bases and J dropped 8 bases, with 15 bases sitting between them. The CDR3 runs to 13 residues. Germline CDR1 SGHNT, CDR2 YYREEE (reference sequence). The CDR3 region is CASSADPGREAFF. The CDR3 DNA reads TGTGCCAGCAGCGCAGACCCCGGCAGGGAAGCTTTCTTT.